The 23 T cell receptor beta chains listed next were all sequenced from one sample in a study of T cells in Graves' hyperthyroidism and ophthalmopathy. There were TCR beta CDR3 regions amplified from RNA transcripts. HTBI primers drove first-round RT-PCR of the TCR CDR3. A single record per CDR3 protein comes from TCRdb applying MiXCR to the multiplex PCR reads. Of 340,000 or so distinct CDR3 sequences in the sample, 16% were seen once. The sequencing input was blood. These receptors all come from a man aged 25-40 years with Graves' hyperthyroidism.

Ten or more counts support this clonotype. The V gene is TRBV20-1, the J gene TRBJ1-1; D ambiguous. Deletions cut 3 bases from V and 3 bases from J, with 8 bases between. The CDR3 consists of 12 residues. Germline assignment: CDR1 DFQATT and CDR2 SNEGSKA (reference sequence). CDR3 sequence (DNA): TGCAGTGCTAGGAACCCCGACACTGAAGCTTTCTTT. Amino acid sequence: CSARNPDTEAFF.

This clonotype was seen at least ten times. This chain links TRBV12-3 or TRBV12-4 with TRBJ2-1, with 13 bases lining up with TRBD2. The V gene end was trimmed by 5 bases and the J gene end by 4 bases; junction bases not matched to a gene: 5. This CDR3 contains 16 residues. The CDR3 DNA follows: TGTGCCAGCAGTCCATGGACTAGCGGGAGTTACAATGAGCAGTTCTTC. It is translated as CASSPWTSGSYNEQFF.

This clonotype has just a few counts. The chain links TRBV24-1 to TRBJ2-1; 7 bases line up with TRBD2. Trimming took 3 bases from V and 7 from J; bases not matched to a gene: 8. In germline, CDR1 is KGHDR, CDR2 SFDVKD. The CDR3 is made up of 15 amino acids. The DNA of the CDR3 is TGTGCCACCAGTGATGAGACTAGCATGGGTAATGAGCAGTTCTTC. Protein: CATSDETSMGNEQFF.

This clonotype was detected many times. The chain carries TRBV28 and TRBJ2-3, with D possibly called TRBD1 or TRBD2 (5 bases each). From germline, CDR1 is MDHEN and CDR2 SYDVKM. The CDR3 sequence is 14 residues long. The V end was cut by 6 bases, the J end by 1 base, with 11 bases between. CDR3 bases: TGTGCCAGCAGACCGAGGGGCGGCACAGATACGCAGTATTTT. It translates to CASRPRGGTDTQYF.

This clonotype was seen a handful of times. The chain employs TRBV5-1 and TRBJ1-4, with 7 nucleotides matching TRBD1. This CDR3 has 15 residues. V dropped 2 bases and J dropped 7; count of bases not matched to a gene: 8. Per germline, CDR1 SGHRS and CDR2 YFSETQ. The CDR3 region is CASSFQGEEGEKLFF. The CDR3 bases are TGCGCCAGCAGCTTCCAGGGGGAAGAGGGTGAAAAACTGTTTTTT. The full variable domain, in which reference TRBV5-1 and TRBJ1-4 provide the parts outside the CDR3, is KAGVTQTPRYLIKTRGQQVTLSCSPISGHRSVSWYQQTPGQGLQFLFEYFSETQRNKGNFPGRFSGRQFSNSRSEMNVSTLELGDSALYLCASSFQGEEGEKLFFGSGTQLSVL.

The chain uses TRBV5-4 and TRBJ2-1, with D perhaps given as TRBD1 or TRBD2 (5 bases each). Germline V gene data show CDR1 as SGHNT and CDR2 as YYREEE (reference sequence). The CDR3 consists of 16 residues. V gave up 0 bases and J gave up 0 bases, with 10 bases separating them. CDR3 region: CASSLGGTNSYNEQFF. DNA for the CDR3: TGTGCCAGCAGCTTGGGGGGGACCAACTCCTACAATGAGCAGTTCTTC.

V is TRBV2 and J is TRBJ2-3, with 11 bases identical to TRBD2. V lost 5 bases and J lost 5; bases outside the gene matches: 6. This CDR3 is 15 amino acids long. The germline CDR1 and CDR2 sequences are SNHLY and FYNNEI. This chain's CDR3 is CASSSRLAGLDTQYF. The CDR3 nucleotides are TGTGCCAGCAGTTCCCGACTAGCGGGATTAGATACGCAGTATTTT.

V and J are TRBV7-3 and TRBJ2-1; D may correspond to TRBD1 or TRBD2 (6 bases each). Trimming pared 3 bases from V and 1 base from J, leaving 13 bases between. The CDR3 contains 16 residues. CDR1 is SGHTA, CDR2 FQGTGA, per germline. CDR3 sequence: CASSFRSGASYNEQFF. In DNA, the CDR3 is TGTGCCAGCAGCTTCCGATCGGGGGCTTCCTACAATGAGCAGTTCTTC.

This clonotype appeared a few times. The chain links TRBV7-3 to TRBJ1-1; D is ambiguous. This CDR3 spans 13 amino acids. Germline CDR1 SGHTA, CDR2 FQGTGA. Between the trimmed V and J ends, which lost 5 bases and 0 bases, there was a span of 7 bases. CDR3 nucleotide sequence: TGTGCCAGCAGCACCGTAATGAACACTGAAGCTTTCTTT. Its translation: CASSTVMNTEAFF.

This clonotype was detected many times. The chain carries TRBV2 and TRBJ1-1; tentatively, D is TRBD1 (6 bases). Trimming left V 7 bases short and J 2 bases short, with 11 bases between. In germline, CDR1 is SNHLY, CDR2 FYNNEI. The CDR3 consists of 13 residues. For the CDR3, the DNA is TGTGCCAGCAAAGAACAGGGTAACACTGAAGCTTTCTTT. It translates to CASKEQGNTEAFF.

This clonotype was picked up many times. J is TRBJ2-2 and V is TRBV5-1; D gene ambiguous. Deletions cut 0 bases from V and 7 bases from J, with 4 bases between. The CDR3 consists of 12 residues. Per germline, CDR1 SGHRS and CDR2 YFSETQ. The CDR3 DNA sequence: TGCGCCAGCAGCTTGGCGGTCGGGGAGCTGTTTTTT. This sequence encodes CASSLAVGELFF.

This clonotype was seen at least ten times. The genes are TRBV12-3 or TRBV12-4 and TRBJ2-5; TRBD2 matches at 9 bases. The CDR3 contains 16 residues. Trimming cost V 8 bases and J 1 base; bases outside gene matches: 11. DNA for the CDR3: TGTGCCAGCGGATCGAATAGCGGGAGCGGCCAAGAGACCCAGTACTTC. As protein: CASGSNSGSGQETQYF.

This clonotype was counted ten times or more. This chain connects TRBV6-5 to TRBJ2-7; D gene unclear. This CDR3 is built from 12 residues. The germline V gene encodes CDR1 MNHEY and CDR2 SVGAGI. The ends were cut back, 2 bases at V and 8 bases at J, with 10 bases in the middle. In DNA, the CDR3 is TGTGCCAGCAGTTACAAAACAGAGCAGCAGTACTTC. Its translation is CASSYKTEQQYF.

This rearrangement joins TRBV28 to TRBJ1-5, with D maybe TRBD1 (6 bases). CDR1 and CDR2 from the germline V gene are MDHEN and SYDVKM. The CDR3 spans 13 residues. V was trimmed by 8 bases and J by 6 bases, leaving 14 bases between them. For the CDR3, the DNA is TGTGCCAGCCGAGGGGGGGGAACTCAGCCCCAGCATTTT. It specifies CASRGGGTQPQHF.

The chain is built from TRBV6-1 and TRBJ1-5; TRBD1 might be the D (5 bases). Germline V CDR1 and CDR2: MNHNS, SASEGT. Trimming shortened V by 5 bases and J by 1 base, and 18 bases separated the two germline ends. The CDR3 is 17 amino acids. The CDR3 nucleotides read TGTGCCAGCAGTCCACGCCCTGGGGCGGGGAGCAATCAGCCCCAGCATTTT. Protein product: CASSPRPGAGSNQPQHF.

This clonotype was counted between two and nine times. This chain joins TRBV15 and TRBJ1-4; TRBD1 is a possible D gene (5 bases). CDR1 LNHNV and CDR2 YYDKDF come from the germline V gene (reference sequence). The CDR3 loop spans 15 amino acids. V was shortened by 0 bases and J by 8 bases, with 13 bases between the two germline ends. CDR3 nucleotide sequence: TGTGCCACCAGCAGAGATCTTAAGGGGAACGAAAAACTGTTTTTT. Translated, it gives CATSRDLKGNEKLFF. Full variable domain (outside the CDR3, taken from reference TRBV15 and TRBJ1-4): DAMVIQNPRYQVTQFGKPVTLSCSQTLNHNVMYWYQQKSSQAPKLLFHYYDKDFNNEADTPDNFQSRRPNTSFCFLDIRSPGLGDTAMYLCATSRDLKGNEKLFFGSGTQLSVL.

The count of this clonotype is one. CDR3 sequence: CASSRPGYRQWEQFF. CDR3 DNA: TGTGCCAGTAGTCGCCCAGGTTACAGGCAATGGGAGCAGTTCTTC. The gene calls are TRBV19 and TRBJ2-1; tentatively, D is TRBD1 (5 bases). Trimming shortened V by 5 bases and J by 10 bases, and 21 bases separated the two germline ends. Germline-derived CDR1 and CDR2 are LNHDA and SQIVND (reference sequence). The CDR3 sequence is 15 residues long.

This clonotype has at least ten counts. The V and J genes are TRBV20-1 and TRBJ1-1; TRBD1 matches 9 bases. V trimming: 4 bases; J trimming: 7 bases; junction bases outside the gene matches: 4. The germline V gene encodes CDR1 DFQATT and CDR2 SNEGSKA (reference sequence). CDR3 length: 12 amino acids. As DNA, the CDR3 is TGCAGTGCTAACAGGGGGCGCGGTGAAGCTTTCTTT. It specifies CSANRGRGEAFF.

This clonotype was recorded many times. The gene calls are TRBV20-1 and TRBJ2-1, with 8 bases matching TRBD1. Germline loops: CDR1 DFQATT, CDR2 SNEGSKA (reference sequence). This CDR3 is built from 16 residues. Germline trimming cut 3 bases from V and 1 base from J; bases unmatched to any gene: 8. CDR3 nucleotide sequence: TGCAGTGCTAGGGTAACAGGGGGAAGGTCCTACAATGAGCAGTTCTTC. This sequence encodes CSARVTGGRSYNEQFF.

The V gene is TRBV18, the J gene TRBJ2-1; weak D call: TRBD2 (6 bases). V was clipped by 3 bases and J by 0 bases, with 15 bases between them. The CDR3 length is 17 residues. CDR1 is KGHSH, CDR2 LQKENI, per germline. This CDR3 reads CASSPNPRGSSYNEQFF. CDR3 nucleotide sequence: TGTGCCAGCTCACCGAACCCCCGGGGGAGCTCCTACAATGAGCAGTTCTTC. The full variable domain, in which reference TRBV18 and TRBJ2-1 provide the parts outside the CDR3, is NAGVMQNPRHLVRRRGQEARLRCSPMKGHSHVYWYRQLPEEGLKFMVYLQKENIIDESGMPKERFSAEFPKEGPSILRIQQVVRGDSAAYFCASSPNPRGSSYNEQFFGPGTRLTVL.

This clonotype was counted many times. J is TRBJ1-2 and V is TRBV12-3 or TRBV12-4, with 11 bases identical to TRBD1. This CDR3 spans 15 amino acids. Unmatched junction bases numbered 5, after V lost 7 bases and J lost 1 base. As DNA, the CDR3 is TGTGCCAGCATCCCGGGACAGGGGGGTAACTATGGCTACACCTTC. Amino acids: CASIPGQGGNYGYTF.

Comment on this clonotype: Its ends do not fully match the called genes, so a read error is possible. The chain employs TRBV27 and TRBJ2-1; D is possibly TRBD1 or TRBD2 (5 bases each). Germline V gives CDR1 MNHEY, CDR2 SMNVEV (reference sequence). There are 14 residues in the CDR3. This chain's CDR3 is CASSLGETYNEQLF. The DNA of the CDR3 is TGTGCCAGCAGTCTGGGGGAAACCTACAATGAGCAGCTCTTC.

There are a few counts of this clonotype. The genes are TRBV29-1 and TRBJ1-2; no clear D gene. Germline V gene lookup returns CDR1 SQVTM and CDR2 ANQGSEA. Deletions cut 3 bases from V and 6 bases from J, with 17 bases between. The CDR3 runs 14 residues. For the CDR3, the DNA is TGCAGCGTTGATGGATTGTCGGGGAGAGATGGCTACACCTTC. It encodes CSVDGLSGRDGYTF.